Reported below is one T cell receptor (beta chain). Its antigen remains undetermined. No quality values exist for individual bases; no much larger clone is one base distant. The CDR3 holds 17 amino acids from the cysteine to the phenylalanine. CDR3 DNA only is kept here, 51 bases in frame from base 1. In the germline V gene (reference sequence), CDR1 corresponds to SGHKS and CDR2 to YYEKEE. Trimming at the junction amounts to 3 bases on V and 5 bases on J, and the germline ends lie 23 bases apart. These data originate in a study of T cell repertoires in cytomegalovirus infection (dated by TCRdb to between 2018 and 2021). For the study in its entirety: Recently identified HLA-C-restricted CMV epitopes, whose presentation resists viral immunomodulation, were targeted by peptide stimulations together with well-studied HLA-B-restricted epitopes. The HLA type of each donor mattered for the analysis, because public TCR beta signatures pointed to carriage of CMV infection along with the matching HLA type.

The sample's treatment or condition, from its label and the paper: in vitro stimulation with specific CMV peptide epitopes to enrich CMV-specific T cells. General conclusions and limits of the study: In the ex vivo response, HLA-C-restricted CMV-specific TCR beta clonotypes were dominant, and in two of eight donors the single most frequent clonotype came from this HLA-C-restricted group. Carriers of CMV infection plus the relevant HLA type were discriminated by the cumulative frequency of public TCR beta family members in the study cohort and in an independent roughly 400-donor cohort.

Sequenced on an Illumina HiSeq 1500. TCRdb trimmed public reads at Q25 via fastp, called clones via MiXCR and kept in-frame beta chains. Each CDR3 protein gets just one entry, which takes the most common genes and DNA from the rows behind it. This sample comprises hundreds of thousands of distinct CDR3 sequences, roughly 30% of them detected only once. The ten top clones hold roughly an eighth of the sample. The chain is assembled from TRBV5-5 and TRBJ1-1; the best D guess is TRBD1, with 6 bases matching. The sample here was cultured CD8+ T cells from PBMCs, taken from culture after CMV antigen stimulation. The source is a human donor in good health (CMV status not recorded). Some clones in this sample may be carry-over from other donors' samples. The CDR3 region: CASSWQGQGIGMTEAFF. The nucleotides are TGTGCCAGCAGCTGGCAAGGCCAGGGGATTGGAATGACTGAAGCTTTCTTT.